This T cell receptor (beta chain) was observed in a study of Tregs in tolerant kidney transplant recipients. Study results and caveats: The most relevant donor-specific Treg TCRbeta repertoire apparently came from expansion with activated donor B cells. Biological reproducibility was not directly addressed in this study. Findings come from small patient numbers and require larger validation.

Unstimulated Tregs (CD4+CD25+CD127-) and CD4+CD25- non-Tregs were sorted from PBMCs. Germline-derived CDR1 and CDR2 are SNHLY and FYNNEI. V shed 7 bases and J 2 bases; nucleotides not matched to a gene: 4. This CDR3 is 14 amino acids long. As regards this clone: What it binds is not known.

The method was immunoSEQ multiplex PCR; TCRdb's version includes in-frame clones alone and lacks a portion of them. Here the sample spans about 240,000 clones, about 80% being singletons. The V gene is TRBV2, the J gene TRBJ2-5, with TRBD2 identical over 10 bases. The specimen sequenced was CD4+ T cells from blood. The receptor comes from a human donor in good health. The CDR3 DNA follows: TGTGCCAGCATGCGGACTAGCGGACAAGAGACCCAGTACTTC. Its protein product is CASMRTSGQETQYF.